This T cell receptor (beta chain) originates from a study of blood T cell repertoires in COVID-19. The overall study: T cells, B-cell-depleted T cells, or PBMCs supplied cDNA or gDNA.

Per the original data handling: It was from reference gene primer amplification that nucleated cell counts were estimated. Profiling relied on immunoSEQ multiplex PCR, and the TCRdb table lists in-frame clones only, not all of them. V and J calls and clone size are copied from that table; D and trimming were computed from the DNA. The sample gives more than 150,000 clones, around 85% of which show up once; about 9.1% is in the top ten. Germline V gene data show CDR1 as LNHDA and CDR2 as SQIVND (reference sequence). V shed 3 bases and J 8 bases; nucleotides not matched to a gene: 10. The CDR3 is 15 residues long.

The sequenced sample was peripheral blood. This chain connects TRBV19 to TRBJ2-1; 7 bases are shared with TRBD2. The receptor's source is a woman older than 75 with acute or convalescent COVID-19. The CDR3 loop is CASSIRDYRVDEQFF. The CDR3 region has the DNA TGTGCCAGTAGTATCCGGGACTACCGCGTCGATGAGCAGTTCTTC.